This T cell receptor beta chain is drawn from a study of shared clonotypes between healthy human individuals. Notes on this clone: Its antigen is not identified.

Trimming pared 0 bases from V and 4 bases from J, leaving 18 bases between. The germline CDR1 and CDR2 sequences are SGHNT and YYREEE (reference sequence). The CDR3 sequence is 17 residues long. The repertoire was sequenced with immunoSEQ multiplex PCR; TCRdb's copy has only in-frame clones and lacks some. This sample carries about 990,000 clones, 75% to 80% of them seen once, and the ten largest clones take around 0.61%. Splitting the CD4+ cells yielded a CD45RA+ naive subset and a CD45RA-negative memory subset. Notes on the study in general: Investigators expected sequencing depth to affect clonotype sharing among donors.

This TCR was sampled from a man aged 18 to 30 in good health. Some clones in this sample may be carry-over from other donors' samples. The chain joins TRBV5-4 to TRBJ2-3; no clear D gene. Sequencing was done on a sample of memory CD4+ T cells from PBMCs. Described subset: CD45RA-negative fraction. The CDR3 reads CASSLDPVQVVADTQYF. The CDR3 nucleotides read TGTGCCAGCAGCTTGGATCCAGTTCAGGTTGTAGCAGATACGCAGTATTTT.